This is a list of T cell receptor beta chains from one sample in a study of response to subunit inactivated influenza vaccine. MiXCR, run by TCRdb on the RT-PCR reads, gives a single entry per CDR3 protein. This sample carries more than 600,000 distinct CDR3 sequences, around 20% of them seen once, and the ten largest clones take about a tenth. Sample: PBMCs from blood, taken 5 days after vaccination. These receptors came from a man aged 50 or older who received an inactivated influenza vaccine. Each CDR3 is given without its conserved first and last residue. A D gene is named only where the DNA matches it firmly. The size of a clone is reported for some rows only, either as once, few or many, or as a class for expanded clones.

abundance	d_gene	v_gene	j_gene	CDR3aa
few	NA	TRBV4-3	TRBJ2-1	ASSQDSAGNEQF
few	NA	TRBV20-1	TRBJ2-5	SARRGSGGETQY
NA	TRBD2	TRBV10-3	TRBJ2-3	AIRRTSGSSDTQY
NA	NA	TRBV7-9	TRBJ1-1	ASSLEGTGTEAF
NA	NA	TRBV7-2	TRBJ2-1	ASTSFVPGVGNEQF
NA	TRBD1	TRBV18	TRBJ2-5	ASSPSRDRGGETQY
NA	NA	TRBV6-1	TRBJ2-2	ASYREAGELF
NA	TRBD2	TRBV7-9	TRBJ2-5	ASSSPLGGEETQY
few	NA	TRBV20-1	TRBJ2-1	SARGFAQGNEQF
few	TRBD2	TRBV9	TRBJ2-5	ASSPLVSGGAETQY
few	TRBD2	TRBV29-1	TRBJ2-3	SVNGGSGATDTQY
few	NA	TRBV20-1	TRBJ2-5	SASRTEKETQY
many	TRBD1	TRBV20-1	TRBJ1-5	SASDRDRGRQPQH
few	NA	TRBV7-2	TRBJ2-7	ASTLRGGNSYEQY
NA	TRBD2	TRBV20-1	TRBJ2-5	SALAGVRQETQY
NA	TRBD1	TRBV4-3	TRBJ2-1	ASSQTGTGGDEQF
few	NA	TRBV6-5	TRBJ1-4	ASRDFQRKLF
few	NA	TRBV11-3	TRBJ2-2	ASSLERDMNTGELF
NA	TRBD1	TRBV9	TRBJ2-1	ASGTEVNEQF
NA	NA	TRBV5-6	TRBJ2-2	ASSLFRGNTGELF
many	TRBD2	TRBV15	TRBJ2-3	ATSRDKNRLAGPTDTQY
NA	NA	TRBV28	TRBJ2-7	ASSPDIAYEQY
few	TRBD1	TRBV5-1	TRBJ2-3	ASSLGPGGWTDTQY
NA	TRBD2	TRBV28	TRBJ2-5	ASRIRTSGSREETQY
few	TRBD1	TRBV7-2	TRBJ1-6	ASSLADRGLNSPLH
NA	NA	TRBV28	TRBJ1-3	ASSDPGLSGNTIY
NA	NA	TRBV12-3/TRBV12-4	TRBJ1-1	ASSLVLGSEAF
NA	NA	TRBV29-1	TRBJ2-1	SVEDRRTPWNEQF
NA	NA	TRBV7-9	TRBJ2-2	ASSWRGSGVTGELF
NA	TRBD2	TRBV10-3	TRBJ2-3	AISEELAGPGDTQY
many	NA	TRBV20-1	TRBJ2-2	SARPGATGELF